This T cell receptor beta chain was recovered during a study of OX40 agonist ivuxolimab in advanced cancers. At the level of the study: Partial response was recorded in three patients: one hepatocellular carcinoma and two cutaneous melanoma cases. Findings and caveats of the study: Relative to CD4+ cells, CD8+ T cells on average had more expanded clones.

Points on this clone: Its antigen is still unknown.

Germline CDR1 is SNHLY and CDR2 is FYNNEI. Trimming pared 7 bases from V and 4 bases from J, leaving 9 bases between. The CDR3 extends over 12 amino acids. Systemic immunosuppression or a history of autoimmune disease excluded patients. The timepoints at which blood was sampled were baseline, cycle 4 day 1, and cycle 7 day 1. Repertoires were generated with immunoSEQ multiplex PCR, while TCRdb's copy carries only in-frame clones and drops some. The table has around 44,000 clones, 75% to 90% seen once. The chain links TRBV2 to TRBJ2-3; D gene ambiguous. The sample consisted of CD4+ or CD8+ T cells sorted from blood, taken in a trial of the OX40 agonist ivuxolimab. The receptor's source is an adult with an advanced solid tumor such as melanoma, head and neck, liver or kidney cancer. DNA of the CDR3: TGTGCCAGCAAATTAGTAGCAGATACGCAGTATTTT. As protein: CASKLVADTQYF.